This T cell receptor beta chain comes out of a study of Graves' ophthalmopathy and Graves' hyperthyroidism. Study-level results: In blood, most expanded thyroid clonotypes above 0.001 frequency were also detected. Sensitivity reached nearly 71% and specificity about 72% when the model predicted ophthalmopathy progression.

Germline-derived CDR1 and CDR2 are KGHDR and SFDVKD. V gave up 4 bases and J gave up 6 bases, with 9 bases separating them. The CDR3 is made up of 13 amino acids. As regards this clonotype: Antigen: not known.

RNA transcripts were the template, and TCR beta CDR3 regions were amplified from them. HTBI primers primed a first-round RT-PCR, and a second-round multiplex PCR followed. TCRdb reprocessed the multiplex PCR reads via MiXCR and lists one record per CDR3 protein. The table records hundreds of thousands of distinct CDR3 sequences, about 41% of them present only once. Donors with ophthalmopathy: moderate-to-severe activity, CAS ≥3, NOSPECS ≥4, duration under 3 months. Reliance was placed on clinical symptoms, serum thyroxine, TRAb, thyroid ultrasound and orbital computed tomography for diagnosis. This clonotype originated in an adult man with Graves' ophthalmopathy. The V gene is TRBV24-1, the J gene TRBJ2-1; D remains ambiguous. The sequencing sample was made of peripheral blood. The CDR3 bases are TGTGCCACCAGTGACAGCCTCCTCAATGAGCAGTTCTTC. This gives the protein CATSDSLLNEQFF.